What follows describes a single TCR beta chain. The antigen is not known. The sample is drawn from a study of identical twins. Study conclusions and caveats: Monozygotic twin pairs showed more out-of-frame TCR alpha sharing than models estimated.

MiXCR, run by TCRdb on the 5' RACE reads, gives a single entry per CDR3 protein. The sample contains around 690,000 distinct CDR3 sequences, 21% of which appear only once. The CDR3 covers 14 residues. The V gene end was trimmed by 1 base and the J gene end by 6 bases; junction bases not matched to a gene: 5. Germline CDR1 and CDR2: SGHAT and FQNNGV. These records were also assigned to another study, of T cells expressing NK-cell markers. That work adds: Where a few donors were concerned, these clonotypes also led the CD3+CD56-NKG2C+ fraction.

Specimen: PBMCs. V is TRBV11-2 and J is TRBJ2-7; 8 positions match TRBD2. This receptor was identified in a woman aged 18-29 years in good health. CDR3 sequence: CASSLAGTRGEQYF. The DNA for the CDR3 is TGTGCCAGCAGCTTAGCAGGGACTAGAGGCGAGCAGTACTTC.